This passage covers 11 T cell receptor beta chains from one sample sequenced in a study of T cell responses to AZD1222 COVID-19 vaccine. Assay used: immunoSEQ multiplex PCR; TCRdb lists only in-frame clones, some missing. The sample includes 140,000 to 150,000 clones, about 92% seen only once; the top ten take over 7.5%. This specimen consisted of peripheral blood, obtained on day 0 of AZD1222 vaccination. The receptors come from an adult in good health.

This chain uses TRBV7-2 with TRBJ2-2; D is unresolved. The V end lost 0 bases, the J end lost 4 bases, and 15 bases lay between the germline ends. There are 17 residues in the CDR3. The V gene's germline CDR1 is SGHTA and CDR2 FQGNSA. CDR3 residues: CASSLAGPTSSTGELFF. CDR3 DNA sequence: TGTGCCAGCAGCTTAGCCGGACCCACAAGTAGCACCGGGGAGCTGTTTTTT.

The table lists this clone with a count of one. This sequence joins TRBV28 and TRBJ1-5, with D perhaps TRBD1 (5 bases). The CDR3 contains 17 residues. Germline CDR1 is MDHEN and CDR2 is SYDVKM. V gave up 6 bases and J gave up 7 bases, with 25 bases separating them. Here the CDR3 DNA reads TGTGCCAGCAGCTATCGGGACGTAAGAAAGGGTGGCCAGCCCCAGCATTTT. It encodes CASSYRDVRKGGQPQHF. Combining the CDR3 with reference TRBV28 and TRBJ1-5 gives the whole variable domain DVKVTQSSRYLVKRTGEKVFLECVQDMDHENMFWYRQDPGLGLRLIYFSYDVKMKEKGDIPEGYSVSREKKERFSLILESASTNQTSMYLCASSYRDVRKGGQPQHFGDGTRLSIL.

This chain joins TRBV10-3 and TRBJ1-4; D remains ambiguous. The CDR3 covers 15 residues. Germline V CDR1 and CDR2: ENHRY, SYGVKD. V dropped 0 bases and J dropped 5 bases, with 10 bases sitting between them. The CDR3, as DNA: TGTGCCATCAGTGAGTCGATACGGGGAAATGAAAAACTGTTTTTT. Protein: CAISESIRGNEKLFF.

V is TRBV3-1 (or the pseudogene TRBV3-2) and J is TRBJ2-7, with 8 bases that match TRBD1. This CDR3 has 17 residues. The V segment lost 2 bases and the J segment 9 bases; nucleotides outside the gene matches: 18. The V gene's germline CDR1 is LGHDT and CDR2 YNNKEL (reference sequence). CDR3 DNA: TGTGCCAGCAGCCAACTTATTCACGGGACAGGTCCTGACGGGCAGTACTTC. The encoded protein is CASSQLIHGTGPDGQYF.

This chain uses TRBV12-3 or TRBV12-4 with TRBJ1-1; D not resolved. The CDR3 runs to 13 residues. V was clipped by 7 bases and J by 0 bases, with 9 bases between them. CDR3 DNA sequence: TGTGCCAGCACCGAGCAAGTGAACACTGAAGCTTTCTTT. Protein product: CASTEQVNTEAFF.

J is TRBJ1-4 and V is TRBV27, with D possibly being TRBD1 (5 bases). Germline V gene data show CDR1 as MNHEY and CDR2 as SMNVEV (reference sequence). Deletions cut 5 bases from V and 8 bases from J, with 18 bases between. This CDR3 contains 15 residues. The CDR3 reads CASSPREGRVEKLFF. Written as DNA, the CDR3 is TGTGCCAGCAGTCCCAGGGAGGGCAGGGTCGAAAAACTGTTTTTT.

The V call is TRBV7-9, the J call TRBJ2-7; the D is unclear. The germline V gene encodes CDR1 SEHNR and CDR2 FQNEAQ (reference sequence). The CDR3 is 14 amino acids. V shed 2 bases and J shed 2 bases, with 10 bases lying between them. CDR3 in DNA: TGTGCCAGCAGCTTACAGCTGGTCCCCTACGAGCAGTACTTC. Amino acids: CASSLQLVPYEQYF. Full variable domain (missing parts from reference TRBV7-9 and TRBJ2-7): DTGVSQNPRHKITKRGQNVTFRCDPISEHNRLYWYRQTLGQGPEFLTYFQNEAQLEKSRLLSDRFSAERPKGSFSTLEIQRTEQGDSAMYLCASSLQLVPYEQYFGPGTRLTVT.

V and J are TRBV28 and TRBJ2-5, with D unresolved. The CDR3 totals 12 residues. Germline V gene sequence: CDR1 MDHEN, CDR2 SYDVKM. Trimming left V 6 bases short and J 2 bases short, with 7 bases between. DNA for the CDR3: TGTGCCAGCAGCCGGCGACAAGAGACCCAGTACTTC. Translating it yields CASSRRQETQYF.

The rearrangement links TRBV7-9 to TRBJ1-2; no firm D call. The CDR3 loop spans 13 amino acids. V was shortened by 2 bases and J by 8 bases, with 12 bases between the two germline ends. The germline CDR1 and CDR2 sequences are SEHNR and FQNEAQ (reference sequence). CDR3 in DNA: TGTGCCAGCAGCTTAACTCTGCTGGGAGGCTACACCTTC. It translates to CASSLTLLGGYTF.

This chain links TRBV9 with TRBJ1-2; D is ambiguous. Trimming cost V 0 bases and J 8 bases, with 14 bases left between them. This CDR3 has 14 residues. Germline values: CDR1 SGDLS, CDR2 YYNGEE. The CDR3 protein is CASSVGRVQGGYTF. The CDR3, as DNA: TGTGCCAGCAGCGTAGGTAGGGTCCAAGGGGGCTACACCTTC.

This rearrangement joins TRBV19 to TRBJ1-2; D perhaps matches TRBD1 (5 bases). Deletions cut 5 bases from V and 1 base from J, with 11 bases between. The CDR3 runs to 14 residues. Germline-derived CDR1 and CDR2 are LNHDA and SQIVND (reference sequence). The CDR3: CASSWTSDNYGYTF. Here the CDR3 DNA reads TGTGCCAGTAGTTGGACAAGTGATAACTATGGCTACACCTTC.